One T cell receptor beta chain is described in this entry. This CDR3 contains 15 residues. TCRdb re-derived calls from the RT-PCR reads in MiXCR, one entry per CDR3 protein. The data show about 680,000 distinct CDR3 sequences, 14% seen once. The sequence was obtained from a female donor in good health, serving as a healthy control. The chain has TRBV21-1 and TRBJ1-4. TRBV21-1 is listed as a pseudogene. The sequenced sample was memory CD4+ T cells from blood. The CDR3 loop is CASSPWDGRDEKLFF. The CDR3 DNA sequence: TGTGCCAGCAGCCCTTGGGACGGGAGGGATGAAAAACTGTTTTTT.